The rows below give T cell receptor beta chains drawn from one sample of a study of siplizumab effects on memory and regulatory T cells. Clones were read by immunoSEQ multiplex PCR, and TCRdb kept only the in-frame ones, dropping some. Among more than 75,000 clones listed, around 97% were seen once. The specimen sequenced was naive CD4+ T cells sorted from blood. These receptors all come from a human donor in good health. Both conserved end residues are part of each CDR3. The D gene is left open where the match is weak. Clone size is not always given. Where it is, it says once, few, many or a class for expanded clones.

CDR3 DNA	CDR3 protein	D gene	CDR3 length	clone size	V gene	J gene
TGCGCCAGCAGTGAAATGGGAGGTACGCAGTATTTT	CASSEMGGTQYF	NA	12	NA	TRBV10-2	TRBJ2-3
TGTGCCAGCCGGGAAGGGGGCGCCGGGGAAAAACTGTTTTTT	CASREGGAGEKLFF	TRBD1	14	NA	TRBV6-1	TRBJ1-4
TGTGCCAGCAGCCACCTCGACAGTACTGGGGCCAACGTCCTGACTTTC	CASSHLDSTGANVLTF	NA	16	NA	TRBV6-8	TRBJ2-6
TGTGCCAGCAGGAAGGTGTTAAGCTACGAGCAGTACTTC	CASRKVLSYEQYF	NA	13	NA	TRBV6-6	TRBJ2-7
TGTGCCAGCAGCTTGGGACAGACTGCCAATGAGCAGTTCTTC	CASSLGQTANEQFF	NA	14	NA	TRBV5-8	TRBJ2-1
TGTGCCAGCAGTTACGGTGTGTTTGGGGACTATGGCTACACCTTC	CASSYGVFGDYGYTF	NA	15	NA	TRBV6-5	TRBJ1-2
TGTGCCAGCAGCATCGGACCCAATGACCATGGCTACACCTTC	CASSIGPNDHGYTF	NA	14	NA	TRBV13	TRBJ1-2
TGTGCCAGCAGCTCAACAGGGGCGGAGACCCAGTACTTC	CASSSTGAETQYF	TRBD1	13	NA	TRBV7-3	TRBJ2-5
TGTGCCAGCAGGCCCACAGGGGTTGGCTACGAGCAGTACTTC	CASRPTGVGYEQYF	TRBD1	14	NA	TRBV28	TRBJ2-7
TGTGCCAGCAGTGTTTCGAGGAGTCGGATGGATACGCAGTATTTT	CASSVSRSRMDTQYF	NA	15	NA	TRBV2	TRBJ2-3
TGTGCCAGTGGGGCCCAAGGCCGAGAGACCCAGTACTTC	CASGAQGRETQYF	NA	13	NA	TRBV19	TRBJ2-5
TGTGCCAGCTCACCAGGAAGCCCCAATGAGCAGTTCTTC	CASSPGSPNEQFF	NA	13	NA	TRBV18	TRBJ2-1
TGTGCCACCAGCAGAGCGGGACGAATGTTGAACTATGGCTACACCTTC	CATSRAGRMLNYGYTF	NA	16	NA	TRBV15	TRBJ1-2
TGTGCCTGGAGTGTGGGGCGATATGGCTACACCTTC	CAWSVGRYGYTF	NA	12	once	TRBV30	TRBJ1-2
TGTGCCAGCAGCTTAGGAGGGGCCCAGGAAGAGCAGTACTTC	CASSLGGAQEEQYF	NA	14	NA	TRBV7-2	TRBJ2-7
TGTGCCATCAGTGGAGGGGACAGGGGCTTCTACGAGCAGTACTTC	CAISGGDRGFYEQYF	TRBD1	15	NA	TRBV10-3	TRBJ2-7
TGCGCCAGCAGCCACCCTCGGGACGAGCAGTACTTC	CASSHPRDEQYF	NA	12	NA	TRBV4-1	TRBJ2-7
TGTGCCAGCAGCCGTTGGCCGGACGGCACTGAAGCTTTCTTT	CASSRWPDGTEAFF	NA	14	NA	TRBV28	TRBJ1-1
TGTGCCAGCAGGGGTGGGGGACTAGCGGCATGGTGGCAGTTCTTC	CASRGGGLAAWWQFF	TRBD2	15	NA	TRBV6-1	TRBJ2-1
TGTGCCAGCACCCCGTACACTGAAGCTTTCTTT	CASTPYTEAFF	NA	11	NA	TRBV11-2	TRBJ1-1
TGTGCCAGTAGTGTGACAGGGTACGAGCAGTACTTC	CASSVTGYEQYF	TRBD1	12	NA	TRBV19	TRBJ2-7
TGCGCCAGCAGCTCGGACCGACGCAATGAGCAGTTCTTC	CASSSDRRNEQFF	NA	13	once	TRBV10-1	TRBJ2-1
TGTGCCAGCAGACCTCTGGCGGCTTACGAGCAGTACTTC	CASRPLAAYEQYF	NA	13	NA	TRBV6-5	TRBJ2-7
TGTGCCAGCAGCTTAGCGATGGGACAGGCCAATTCACCCCTCCACTTT	CASSLAMGQANSPLHF	TRBD1	16	once	TRBV11-2	TRBJ1-6